This T cell receptor beta chain is drawn from a study of shared clonotypes between healthy human individuals. Overall study results and limits: Non-shared clonotypes displayed generation probabilities falling below those of clonotypes present in all four donors. How much donors shared clonotypes was expected to be affected by sequencing depth.

In regard to this clone: Antigen unknown.

This CDR3 is 14 amino acids long. Trimming shortened V by 8 bases and J by 3 bases, and 14 bases separated the two germline ends. Germline CDR1 and CDR2: SEHNR and FQNEAQ (reference sequence). Here immunoSEQ multiplex PCR was the method, and the copy in TCRdb shows in-frame clones only, minus some. Here the sample spans over 800,000 clones, 85% to 95% being singletons. As defined, naive CD8 cells were CD45RO-negative and positively selected for CCR7, with terminally differentiated effector memory CD45RA+ cells excluded. The sample was naive CD8+ T cells sorted from blood. This receptor was taken from a man aged 30 to 45 in good health. The chain has TRBV7-9 and TRBJ2-1; tentatively, D is TRBD2 (6 bases). CDR3 in amino acids: CASLAGSNYNEQFF. CDR3 bases: TGTGCCAGCTTGGCCGGGAGCAACTACAATGAGCAGTTCTTC. The variable domain in full, with the rest retrieved from reference TRBV7-9 and TRBJ2-1, is DTGVSQNPRHKITKRGQNVTFRCDPISEHNRLYWYRQTLGQGPEFLTYFQNEAQLEKSRLLSDRFSAERPKGSFSTLEIQRTEQGDSAMYLCASLAGSNYNEQFFGPGTRLTVL.